Below are 9 T cell receptor beta chains sequenced from a single sample in a study of T cell responses to AZD1222 COVID-19 vaccine. Measured with immunoSEQ multiplex PCR; TCRdb has only the in-frame clones, and not every one. The sample has tens of thousands of clones; approximately 90% are singletons. The sequences come from peripheral blood, collected 28 days after the second AZD1222 dose. Receptors originate from an adult who received the AZD1222 COVID-19 vaccine.

V usage is TRBV7-2 and J usage is TRBJ2-3, with a weak D call TRBD1 (7 bases). CDR3 length: 14 residues. Germline CDR1 is SGHTA and CDR2 is FQGNSA. Trimming removed 5 bases from V and 5 bases from J, with 14 bases in between. CDR3 region: CASSPQGGGDTQYF. The CDR3 DNA sequence: TGTGCCAGCAGCCCCCAGGGGGGTGGAGATACGCAGTATTTT.

The chain recombines TRBV19 with TRBJ2-1, with 13 nucleotides matching TRBD2. The trim removed 4 bases at V and 13 bases at J, leaving 13 bases unmatched. The CDR3 spans 16 residues. The germline V gene has CDR1 LNHDA and CDR2 SQIVND (reference sequence). The CDR3 here is CASSTRLAGGPGVQFF. The CDR3 region has the DNA TGTGCCAGTAGTACCAGACTAGCGGGAGGACCAGGGGTCCAGTTCTTC.

On this clone itself: The same CDR3 arises from other DNA sequences in this sample as well. V gene TRBV7-9 combines with J gene TRBJ2-7, with D perhaps TRBD1 or TRBD2 (6 bases each). Looked up from germline, CDR1 is SEHNR and CDR2 is FQNEAQ (reference sequence). Trimming took off 5 bases at V and 4 bases at J, with 12 bases between the two ends. The CDR3 sequence is 13 residues long. CDR3 in DNA: TGTGCCAGCAGCCTCGGAGGGGGATACGAGCAGTACTTC. Encoded protein: CASSLGGGYEQYF.

The chain uses TRBV28 and TRBJ1-3, with D maybe TRBD1 (5 bases). Per the germline V gene, CDR1 is MDHEN and CDR2 is SYDVKM. Trimming removed 4 bases from V and 4 bases from J, with 14 bases in between. CDR3 length: 15 amino acids. CDR3 amino acids: CASSSPVGVGNTIYF. The CDR3 nucleotides read TGTGCCAGCAGTTCCCCGGTAGGGGTCGGAAACACCATATATTTT.

The V gene is TRBV18, the J gene TRBJ1-1; 8 nucleotides agree with TRBD1. The CDR3 has 15 residues. Germline values: CDR1 KGHSH, CDR2 LQKENI. The trim removed 4 bases at V and 1 base at J, leaving 5 bases unmatched. CDR3 region: CASSRTGNPNTEAFF. DNA of the CDR3: TGTGCCAGCTCACGGACAGGGAATCCGAACACTGAAGCTTTCTTT.

The CDR3 here is CASSLNRAGYEQYF. CDR3 sequence (DNA): TGTGCCAGCAGCCTCAACAGGGCGGGATACGAGCAGTACTTC. This chain links TRBV14 with TRBJ2-7; either TRBD1 or TRBD2 may supply D (6 bases each). V was pared by 4 bases and J by 4 bases, with 14 bases between. Germline assignment: CDR1 SGHDN and CDR2 FVKESK. CDR3 length: 14 amino acids.

V usage is TRBV6-1 and J usage is TRBJ2-2, with D maybe TRBD1 (5 bases). Germline CDR1 is MNHNS and CDR2 is SASEGT. Trimming pared 5 bases from V and 1 base from J, leaving 8 bases between. The CDR3 consists of 14 residues. The CDR3 reads CASSWGMNTGELFF. CDR3 sequence (DNA): TGTGCCAGCAGTTGGGGCATGAACACCGGGGAGCTGTTTTTT.

The rearrangement links TRBV5-1 to TRBJ2-7, with 8 positions matching TRBD1. This CDR3 region has 15 residues. Germline trimming cut 0 bases from V and 3 bases from J; bases unmatched to any gene: 5. Germline values: CDR1 SGHRS, CDR2 YFSETQ. The CDR3 region has the DNA TGCGCCAGCAGCTTGGCCCCAGGGGGCCTCTACGAGCAGTACTTC. Encoded protein: CASSLAPGGLYEQYF.

Only one count was recorded for this clone. The V gene is TRBV11-2, the J gene TRBJ2-5, with D possibly matching TRBD2 (7 bases). CDR3 length: 13 amino acids. The V gene's germline CDR1 is SGHAT and CDR2 FQNNGV. V lost 5 bases, J lost 4 bases, and 11 bases lay in between. DNA for the CDR3: TGTGCCAGCAGCCCGGGGGGCGGAGAGACCCAGTACTTC. Residues: CASSPGGGETQYF.